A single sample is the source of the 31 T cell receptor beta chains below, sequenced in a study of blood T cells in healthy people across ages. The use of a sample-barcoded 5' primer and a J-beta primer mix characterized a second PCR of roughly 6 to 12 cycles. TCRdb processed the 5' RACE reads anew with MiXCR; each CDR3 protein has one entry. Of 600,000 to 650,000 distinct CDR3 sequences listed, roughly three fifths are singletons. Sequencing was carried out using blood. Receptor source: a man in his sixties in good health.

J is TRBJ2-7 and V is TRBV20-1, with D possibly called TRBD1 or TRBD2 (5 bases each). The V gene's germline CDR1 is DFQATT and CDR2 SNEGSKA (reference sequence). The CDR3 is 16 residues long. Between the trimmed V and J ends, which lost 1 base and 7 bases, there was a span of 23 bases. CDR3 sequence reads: CSARVGSSLRGNEQYF. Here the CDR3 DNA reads TGCAGTGCTAGAGTTGGGTCTAGCTTAAGGGGCAATGAGCAGTACTTC.

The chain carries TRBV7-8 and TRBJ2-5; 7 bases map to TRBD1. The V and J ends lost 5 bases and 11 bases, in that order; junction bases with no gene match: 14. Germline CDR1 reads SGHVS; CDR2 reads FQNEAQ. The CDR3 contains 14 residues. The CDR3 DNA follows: TGTGCCAGCAGCCCCGACCAGGGGGATGGTGAGCAGTACTTC. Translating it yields CASSPDQGDGEQYF.

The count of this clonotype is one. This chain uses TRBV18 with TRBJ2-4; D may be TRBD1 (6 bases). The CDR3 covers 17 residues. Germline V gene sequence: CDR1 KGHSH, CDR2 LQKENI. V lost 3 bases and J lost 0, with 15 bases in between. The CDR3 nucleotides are TGTGCCAGCTCACCCGGACAGCTGAAAGTAGCCAAAAACATTCAGTACTTC. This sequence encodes CASSPGQLKVAKNIQYF.

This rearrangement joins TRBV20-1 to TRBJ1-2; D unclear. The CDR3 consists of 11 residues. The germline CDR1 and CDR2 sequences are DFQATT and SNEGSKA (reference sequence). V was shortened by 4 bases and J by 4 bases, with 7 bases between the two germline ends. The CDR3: CSAKNPYGYTF. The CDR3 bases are TGCAGTGCTAAGAACCCCTATGGCTACACCTTC.

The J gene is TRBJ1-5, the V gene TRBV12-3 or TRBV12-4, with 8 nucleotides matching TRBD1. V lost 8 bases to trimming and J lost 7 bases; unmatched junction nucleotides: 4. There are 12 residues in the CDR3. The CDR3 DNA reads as TGTGCCAGCCGACAGGGGTTCCAGCCCCAGCATTTT. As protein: CASRQGFQPQHF.

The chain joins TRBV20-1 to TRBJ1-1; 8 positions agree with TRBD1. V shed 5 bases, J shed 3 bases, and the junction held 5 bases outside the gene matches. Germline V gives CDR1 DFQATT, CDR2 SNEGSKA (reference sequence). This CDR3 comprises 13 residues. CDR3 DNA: TGCAGTGCTCCCCGACAGGGGCACACTGAAGCTTTCTTT. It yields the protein CSAPRQGHTEAFF.

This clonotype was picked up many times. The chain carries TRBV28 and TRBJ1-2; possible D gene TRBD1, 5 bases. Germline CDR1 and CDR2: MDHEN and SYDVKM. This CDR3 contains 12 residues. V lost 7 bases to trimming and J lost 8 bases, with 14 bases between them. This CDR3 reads CASTRGYEGYTF. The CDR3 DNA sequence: TGTGCCAGCACACGGGGGTATGAGGGCTACACCTTC.

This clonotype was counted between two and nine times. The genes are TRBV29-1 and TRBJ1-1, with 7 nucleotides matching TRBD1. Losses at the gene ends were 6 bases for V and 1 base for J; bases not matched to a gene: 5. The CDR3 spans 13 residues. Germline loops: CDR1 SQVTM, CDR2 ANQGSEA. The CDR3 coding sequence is TGCAGCGTCCAACAGGGGCAGAACACTGAAGCTTTCTTT. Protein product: CSVQQGQNTEAFF.

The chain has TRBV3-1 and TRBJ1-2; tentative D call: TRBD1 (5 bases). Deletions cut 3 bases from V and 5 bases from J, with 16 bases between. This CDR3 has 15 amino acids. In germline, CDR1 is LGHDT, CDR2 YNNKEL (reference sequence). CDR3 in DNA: TGTGCCAGCAGCCACTCAGGGAGGTGGGCATATGGCTACACCTTC. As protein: CASSHSGRWAYGYTF.

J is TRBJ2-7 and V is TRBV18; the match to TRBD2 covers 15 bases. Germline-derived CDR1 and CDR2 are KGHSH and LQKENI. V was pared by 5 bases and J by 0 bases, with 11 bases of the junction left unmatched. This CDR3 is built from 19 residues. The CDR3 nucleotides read TGTGCCAGCTCATACGGACTAGCGGGGGGGCCAACGAGCTCCTACGAGCAGTACTTC. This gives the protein CASSYGLAGGPTSSYEQYF.

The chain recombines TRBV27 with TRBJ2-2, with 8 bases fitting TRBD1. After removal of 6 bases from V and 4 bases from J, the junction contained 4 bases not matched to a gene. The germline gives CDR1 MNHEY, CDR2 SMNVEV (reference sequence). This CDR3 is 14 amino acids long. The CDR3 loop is CASRLGQGTGELFF. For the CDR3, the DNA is TGTGCCAGCAGACTCGGACAGGGCACCGGGGAGCTGTTTTTT.

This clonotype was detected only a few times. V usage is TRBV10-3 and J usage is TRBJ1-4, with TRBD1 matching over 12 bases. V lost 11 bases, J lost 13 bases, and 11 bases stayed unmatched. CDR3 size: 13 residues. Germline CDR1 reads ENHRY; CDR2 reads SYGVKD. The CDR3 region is CAVAGTGGDRLFF. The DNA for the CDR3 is TGTGCCGTCGCCGGGACAGGGGGCGACCGACTGTTTTTT.

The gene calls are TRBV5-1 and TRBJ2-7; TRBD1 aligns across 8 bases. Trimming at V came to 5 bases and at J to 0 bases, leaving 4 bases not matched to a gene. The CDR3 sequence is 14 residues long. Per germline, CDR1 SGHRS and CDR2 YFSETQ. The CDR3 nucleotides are TGCGCCAGCAGACAGACAGGGGTCTCCTACGAGCAGTACTTC. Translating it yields CASRQTGVSYEQYF.

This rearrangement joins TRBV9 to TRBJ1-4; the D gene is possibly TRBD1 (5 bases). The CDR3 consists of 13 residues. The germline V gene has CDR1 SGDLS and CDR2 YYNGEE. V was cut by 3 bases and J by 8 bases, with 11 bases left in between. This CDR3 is CASSAGNSEKLFF. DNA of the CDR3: TGTGCCAGCAGCGCAGGGAATAGCGAAAAACTGTTTTTT.

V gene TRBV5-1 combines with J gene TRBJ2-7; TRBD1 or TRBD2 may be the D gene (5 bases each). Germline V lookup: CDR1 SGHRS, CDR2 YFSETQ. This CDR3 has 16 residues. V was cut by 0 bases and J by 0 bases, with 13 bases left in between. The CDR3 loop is CASSLAGASSSYEQYF. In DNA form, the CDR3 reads TGCGCCAGCAGCTTGGCCGGGGCATCGAGCTCCTACGAGCAGTACTTC.

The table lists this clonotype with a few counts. CDR3 amino acids: CASRRTSGIQETQYF. CDR3 DNA sequence: TGTGCCAGCAGGCGGACTAGCGGTATTCAAGAGACCCAGTACTTC. The chain carries TRBV7-2 and TRBJ2-5; 10 bases line up with TRBD2. CDR3 length equals 15 residues. V shed 6 bases, J shed 2 bases, and the junction held 6 bases outside the gene matches. Germline CDR1 is SGHTA and CDR2 is FQGNSA.

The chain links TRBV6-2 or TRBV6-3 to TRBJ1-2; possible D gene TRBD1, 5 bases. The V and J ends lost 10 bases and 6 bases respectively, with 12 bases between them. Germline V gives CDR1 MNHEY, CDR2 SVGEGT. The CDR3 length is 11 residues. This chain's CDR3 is CATNQGNGYTF. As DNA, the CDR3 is TGTGCCACGAATCAGGGAAATGGCTACACCTTC.

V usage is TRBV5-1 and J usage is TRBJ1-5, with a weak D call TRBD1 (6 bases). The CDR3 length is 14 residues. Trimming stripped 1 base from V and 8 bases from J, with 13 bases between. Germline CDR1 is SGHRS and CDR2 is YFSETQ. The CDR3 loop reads CASSLYGGAEPQHF. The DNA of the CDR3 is TGCGCCAGCAGCTTGTATGGGGGCGCGGAGCCCCAGCATTTT.

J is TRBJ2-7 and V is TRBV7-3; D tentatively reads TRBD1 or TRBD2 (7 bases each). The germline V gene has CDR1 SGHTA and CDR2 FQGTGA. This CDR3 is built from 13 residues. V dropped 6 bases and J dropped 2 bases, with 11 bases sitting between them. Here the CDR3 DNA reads TGTGCCAGCAGTGCAGGGGGGGCCTACGAGCAGTACTTC. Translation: CASSAGGAYEQYF.

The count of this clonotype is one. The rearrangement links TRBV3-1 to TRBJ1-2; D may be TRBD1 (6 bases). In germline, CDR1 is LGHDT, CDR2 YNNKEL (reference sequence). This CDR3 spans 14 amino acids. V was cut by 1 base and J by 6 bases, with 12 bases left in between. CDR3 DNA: TGTGCCAGCAGCCAAGGTGAGGGGGTGGATGGCTACACCTTC. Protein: CASSQGEGVDGYTF.

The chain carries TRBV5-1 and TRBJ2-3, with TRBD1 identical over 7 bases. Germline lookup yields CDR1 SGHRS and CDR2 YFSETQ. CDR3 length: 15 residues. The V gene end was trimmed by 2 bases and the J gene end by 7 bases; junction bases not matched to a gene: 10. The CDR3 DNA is TGCGCCAGCAGCTTATCCCGGGACAGTTCGTATACGCAGTATTTT. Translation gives CASSLSRDSSYTQYF.

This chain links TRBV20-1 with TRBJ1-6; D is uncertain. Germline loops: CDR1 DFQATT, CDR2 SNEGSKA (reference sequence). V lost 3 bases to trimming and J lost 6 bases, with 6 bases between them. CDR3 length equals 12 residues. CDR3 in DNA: TGCAGTGCTAGCACAGCTAATTCACCCCTCCACTTT. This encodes CSASTANSPLHF.

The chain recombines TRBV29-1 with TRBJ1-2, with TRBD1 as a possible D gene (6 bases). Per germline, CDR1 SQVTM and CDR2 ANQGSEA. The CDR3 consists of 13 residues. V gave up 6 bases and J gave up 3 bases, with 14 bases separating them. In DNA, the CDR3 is TGCAGCGTCCCTACGACAGGACACTATGGCTACACCTTC. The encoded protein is CSVPTTGHYGYTF.

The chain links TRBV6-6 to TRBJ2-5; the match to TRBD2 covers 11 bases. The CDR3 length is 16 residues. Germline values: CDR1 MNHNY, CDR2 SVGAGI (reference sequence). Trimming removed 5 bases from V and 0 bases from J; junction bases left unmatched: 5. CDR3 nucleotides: TGTGCCAGCAGTCTCCGACTAGCGGGGTACCAAGAGACCCAGTACTTC. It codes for CASSLRLAGYQETQYF.

The chain's CDR3 is CASRTKHGSYNEQFF. The CDR3 DNA reads as TGTGCCAGCAGGACCAAACACGGGTCCTACAATGAGCAGTTCTTC. The gene calls are TRBV6-5 and TRBJ2-1; D is unresolved. The CDR3 consists of 15 residues. Looked up from germline, CDR1 is MNHEY and CDR2 is SVGAGI. V lost 6 bases and J 1 base, leaving 13 bases between the germline ends.

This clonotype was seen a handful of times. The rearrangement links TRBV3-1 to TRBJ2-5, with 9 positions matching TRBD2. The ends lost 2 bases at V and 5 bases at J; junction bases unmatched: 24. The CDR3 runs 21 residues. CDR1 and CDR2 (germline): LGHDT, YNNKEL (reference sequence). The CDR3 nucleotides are TGTGCCAGCAGCCAACATATCCGGGCTAGCGGGGAAATCCGTGGTGGCGAGACCCAGTACTTC. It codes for CASSQHIRASGEIRGGETQYF.

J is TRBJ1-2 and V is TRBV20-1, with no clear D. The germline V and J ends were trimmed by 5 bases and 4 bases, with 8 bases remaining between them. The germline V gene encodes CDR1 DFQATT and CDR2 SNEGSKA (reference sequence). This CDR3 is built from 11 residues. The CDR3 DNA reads TGCAGTGCTGGCCGGGGCTATGGCTACACCTTC. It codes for CSAGRGYGYTF.

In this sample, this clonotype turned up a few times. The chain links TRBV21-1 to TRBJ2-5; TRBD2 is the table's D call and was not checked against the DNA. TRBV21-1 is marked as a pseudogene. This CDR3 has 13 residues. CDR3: CASGGALVKTQYF. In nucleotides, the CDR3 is TGTGCCAGCGGGGGGGCTCTCGTAAAGACCCAGTACTTC.

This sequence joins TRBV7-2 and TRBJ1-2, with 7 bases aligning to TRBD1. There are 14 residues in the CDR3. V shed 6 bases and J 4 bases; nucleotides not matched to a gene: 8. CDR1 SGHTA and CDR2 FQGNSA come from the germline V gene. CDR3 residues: CASSPNQGGYGYTF. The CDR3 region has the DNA TGTGCCAGCAGTCCCAACCAGGGGGGCTATGGCTACACCTTC.

CDR3 sequence (DNA): TGTGCCAGCGCCTTGGACAGGGAAATTCTCGGCTACACCTTC. Translated: CASALDREILGYTF. The chain has TRBV27 and TRBJ1-2, with 8 bases fitting TRBD1. In germline, CDR1 is MNHEY, CDR2 SMNVEV (reference sequence). This CDR3 has 14 amino acids. The V segment lost 8 bases and the J segment 8 bases; nucleotides outside the gene matches: 13.

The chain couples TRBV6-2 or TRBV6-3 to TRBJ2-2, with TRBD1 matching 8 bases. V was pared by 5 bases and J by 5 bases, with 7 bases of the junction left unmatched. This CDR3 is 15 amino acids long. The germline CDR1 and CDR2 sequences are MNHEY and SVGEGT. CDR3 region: CASSPGTGDTGELFF. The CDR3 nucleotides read TGTGCCAGCAGTCCGGGGACAGGCGATACCGGGGAGCTGTTTTTT.